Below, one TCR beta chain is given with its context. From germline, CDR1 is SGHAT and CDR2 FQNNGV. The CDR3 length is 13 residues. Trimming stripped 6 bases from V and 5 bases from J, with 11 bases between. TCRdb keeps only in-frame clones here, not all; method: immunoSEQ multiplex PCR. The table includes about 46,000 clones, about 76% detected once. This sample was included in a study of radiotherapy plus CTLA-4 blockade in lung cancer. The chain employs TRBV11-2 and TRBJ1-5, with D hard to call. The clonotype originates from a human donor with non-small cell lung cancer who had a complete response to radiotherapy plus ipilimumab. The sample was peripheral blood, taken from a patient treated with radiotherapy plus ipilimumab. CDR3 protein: CASSLTADQPQHF. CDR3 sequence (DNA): TGTGCCAGCAGTCTTACTGCGGATCAGCCCCAGCATTTT.